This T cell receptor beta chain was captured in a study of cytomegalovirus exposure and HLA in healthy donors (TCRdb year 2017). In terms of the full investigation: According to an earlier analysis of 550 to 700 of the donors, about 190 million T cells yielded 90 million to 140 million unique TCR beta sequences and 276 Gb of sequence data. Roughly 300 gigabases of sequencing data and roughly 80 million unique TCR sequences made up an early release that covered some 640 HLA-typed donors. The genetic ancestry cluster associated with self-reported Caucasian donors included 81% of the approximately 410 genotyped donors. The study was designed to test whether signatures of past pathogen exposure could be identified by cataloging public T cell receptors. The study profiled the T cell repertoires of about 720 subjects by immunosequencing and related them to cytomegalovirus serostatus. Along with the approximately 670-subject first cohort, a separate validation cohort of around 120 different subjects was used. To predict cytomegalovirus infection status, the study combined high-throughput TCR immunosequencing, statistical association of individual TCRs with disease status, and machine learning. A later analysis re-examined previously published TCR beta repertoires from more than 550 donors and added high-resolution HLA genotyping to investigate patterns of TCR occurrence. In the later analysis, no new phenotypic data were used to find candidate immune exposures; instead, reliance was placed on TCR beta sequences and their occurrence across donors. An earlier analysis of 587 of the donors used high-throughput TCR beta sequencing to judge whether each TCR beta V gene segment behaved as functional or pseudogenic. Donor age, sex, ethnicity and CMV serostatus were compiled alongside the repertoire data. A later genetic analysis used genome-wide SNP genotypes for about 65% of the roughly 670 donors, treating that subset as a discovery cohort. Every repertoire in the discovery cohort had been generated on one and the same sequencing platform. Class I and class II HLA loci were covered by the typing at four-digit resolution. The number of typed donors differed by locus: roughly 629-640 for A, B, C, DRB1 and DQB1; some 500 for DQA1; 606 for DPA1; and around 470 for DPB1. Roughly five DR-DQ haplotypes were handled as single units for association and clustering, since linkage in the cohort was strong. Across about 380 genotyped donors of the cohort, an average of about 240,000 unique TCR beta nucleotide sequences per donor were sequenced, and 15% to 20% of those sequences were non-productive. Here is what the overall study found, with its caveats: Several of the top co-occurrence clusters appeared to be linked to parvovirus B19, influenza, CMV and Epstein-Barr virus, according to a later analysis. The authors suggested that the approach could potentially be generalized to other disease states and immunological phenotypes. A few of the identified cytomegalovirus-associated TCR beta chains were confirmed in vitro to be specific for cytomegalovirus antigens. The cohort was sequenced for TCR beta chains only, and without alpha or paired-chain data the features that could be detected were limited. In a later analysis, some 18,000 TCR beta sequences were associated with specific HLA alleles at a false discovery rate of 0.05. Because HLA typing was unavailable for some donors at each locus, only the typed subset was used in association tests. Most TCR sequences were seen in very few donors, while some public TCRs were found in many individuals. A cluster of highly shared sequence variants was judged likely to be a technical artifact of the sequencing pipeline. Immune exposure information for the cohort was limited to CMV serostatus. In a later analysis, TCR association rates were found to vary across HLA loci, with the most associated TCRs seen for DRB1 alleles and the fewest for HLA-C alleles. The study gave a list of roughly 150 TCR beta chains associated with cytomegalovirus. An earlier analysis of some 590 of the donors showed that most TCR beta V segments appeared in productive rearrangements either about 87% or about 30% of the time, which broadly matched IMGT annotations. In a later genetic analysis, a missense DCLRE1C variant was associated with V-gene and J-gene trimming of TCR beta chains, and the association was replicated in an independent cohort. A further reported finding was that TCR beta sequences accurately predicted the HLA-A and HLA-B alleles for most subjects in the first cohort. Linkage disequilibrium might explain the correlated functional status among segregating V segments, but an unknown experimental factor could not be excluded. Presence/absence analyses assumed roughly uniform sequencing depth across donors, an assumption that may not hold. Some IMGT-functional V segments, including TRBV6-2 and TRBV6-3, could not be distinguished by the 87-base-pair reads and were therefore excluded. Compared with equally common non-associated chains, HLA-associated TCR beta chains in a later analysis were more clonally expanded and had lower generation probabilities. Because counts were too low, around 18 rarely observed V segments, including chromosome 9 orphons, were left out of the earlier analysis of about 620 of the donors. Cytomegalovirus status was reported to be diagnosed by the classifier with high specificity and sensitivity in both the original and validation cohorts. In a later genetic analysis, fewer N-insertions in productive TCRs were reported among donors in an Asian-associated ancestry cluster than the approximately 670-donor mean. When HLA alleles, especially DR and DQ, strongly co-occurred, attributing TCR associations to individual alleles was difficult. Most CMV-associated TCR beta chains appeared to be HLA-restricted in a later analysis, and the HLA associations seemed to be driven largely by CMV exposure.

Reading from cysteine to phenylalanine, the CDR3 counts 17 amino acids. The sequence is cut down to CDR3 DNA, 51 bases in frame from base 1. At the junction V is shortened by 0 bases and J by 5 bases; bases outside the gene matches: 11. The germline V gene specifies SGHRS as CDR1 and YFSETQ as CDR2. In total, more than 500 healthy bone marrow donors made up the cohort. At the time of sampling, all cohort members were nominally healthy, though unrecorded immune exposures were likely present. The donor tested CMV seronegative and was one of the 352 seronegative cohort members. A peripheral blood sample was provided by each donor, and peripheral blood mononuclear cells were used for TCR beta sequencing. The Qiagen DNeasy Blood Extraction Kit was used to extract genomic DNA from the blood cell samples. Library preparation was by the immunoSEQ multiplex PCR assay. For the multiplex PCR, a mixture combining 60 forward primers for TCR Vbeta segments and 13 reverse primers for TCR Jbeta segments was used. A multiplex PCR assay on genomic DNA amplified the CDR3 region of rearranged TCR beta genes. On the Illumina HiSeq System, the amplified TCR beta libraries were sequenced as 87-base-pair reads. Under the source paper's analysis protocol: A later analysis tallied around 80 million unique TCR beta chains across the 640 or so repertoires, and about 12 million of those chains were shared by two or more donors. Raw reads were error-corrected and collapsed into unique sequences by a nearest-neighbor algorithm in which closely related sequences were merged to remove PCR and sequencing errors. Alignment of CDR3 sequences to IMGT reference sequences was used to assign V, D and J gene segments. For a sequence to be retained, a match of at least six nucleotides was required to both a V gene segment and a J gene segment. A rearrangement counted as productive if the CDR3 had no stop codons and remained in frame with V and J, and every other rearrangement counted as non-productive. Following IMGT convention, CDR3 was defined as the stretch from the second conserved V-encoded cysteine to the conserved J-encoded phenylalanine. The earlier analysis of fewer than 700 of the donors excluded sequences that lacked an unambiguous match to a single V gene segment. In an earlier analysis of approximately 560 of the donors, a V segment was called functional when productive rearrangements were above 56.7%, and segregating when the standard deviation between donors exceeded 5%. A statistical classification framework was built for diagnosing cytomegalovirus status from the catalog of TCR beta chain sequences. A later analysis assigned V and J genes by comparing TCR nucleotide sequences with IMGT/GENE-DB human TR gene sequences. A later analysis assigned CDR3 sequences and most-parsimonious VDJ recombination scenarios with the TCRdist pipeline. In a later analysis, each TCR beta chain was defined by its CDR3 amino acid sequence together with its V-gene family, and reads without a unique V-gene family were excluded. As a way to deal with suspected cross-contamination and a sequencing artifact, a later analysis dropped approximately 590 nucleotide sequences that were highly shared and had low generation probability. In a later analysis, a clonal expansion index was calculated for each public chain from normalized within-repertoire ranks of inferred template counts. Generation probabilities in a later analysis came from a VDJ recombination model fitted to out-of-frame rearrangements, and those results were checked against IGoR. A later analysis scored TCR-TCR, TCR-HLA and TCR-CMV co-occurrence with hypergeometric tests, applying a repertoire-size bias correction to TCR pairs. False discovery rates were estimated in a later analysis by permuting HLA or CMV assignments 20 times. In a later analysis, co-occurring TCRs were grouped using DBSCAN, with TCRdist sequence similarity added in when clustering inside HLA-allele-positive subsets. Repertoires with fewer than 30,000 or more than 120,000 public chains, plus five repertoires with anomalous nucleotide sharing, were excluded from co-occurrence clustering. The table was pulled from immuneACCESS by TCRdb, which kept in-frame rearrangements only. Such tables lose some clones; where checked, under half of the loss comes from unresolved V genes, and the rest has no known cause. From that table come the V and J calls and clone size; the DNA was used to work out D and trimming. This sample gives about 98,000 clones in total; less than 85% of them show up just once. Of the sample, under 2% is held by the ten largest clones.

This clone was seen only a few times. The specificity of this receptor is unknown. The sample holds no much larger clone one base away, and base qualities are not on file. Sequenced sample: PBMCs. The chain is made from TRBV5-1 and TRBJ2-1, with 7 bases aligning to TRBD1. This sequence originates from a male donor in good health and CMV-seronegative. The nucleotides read TGCGCCAGCAGCTTGGAGGTGAGGACAGGTATCAACAATGAGCAGTTCTTC. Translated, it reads CASSLEVRTGINNEQFF.